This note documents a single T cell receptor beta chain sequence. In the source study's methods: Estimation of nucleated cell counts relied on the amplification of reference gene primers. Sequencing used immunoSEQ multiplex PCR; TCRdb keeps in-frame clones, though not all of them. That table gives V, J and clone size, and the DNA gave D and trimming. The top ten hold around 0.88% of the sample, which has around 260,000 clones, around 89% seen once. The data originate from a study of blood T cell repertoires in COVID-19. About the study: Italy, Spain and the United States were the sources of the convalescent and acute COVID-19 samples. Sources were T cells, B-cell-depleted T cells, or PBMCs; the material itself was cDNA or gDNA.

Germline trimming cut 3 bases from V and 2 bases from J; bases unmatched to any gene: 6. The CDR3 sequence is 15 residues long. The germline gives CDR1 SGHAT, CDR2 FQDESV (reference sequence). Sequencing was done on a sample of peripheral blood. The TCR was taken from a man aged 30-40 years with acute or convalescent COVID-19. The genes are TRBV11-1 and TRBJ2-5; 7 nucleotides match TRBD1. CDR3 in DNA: TGTGCCAGCAGCTTGAACAGGGGACAACAAGAGACCCAGTACTTC. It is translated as CASSLNRGQQETQYF.